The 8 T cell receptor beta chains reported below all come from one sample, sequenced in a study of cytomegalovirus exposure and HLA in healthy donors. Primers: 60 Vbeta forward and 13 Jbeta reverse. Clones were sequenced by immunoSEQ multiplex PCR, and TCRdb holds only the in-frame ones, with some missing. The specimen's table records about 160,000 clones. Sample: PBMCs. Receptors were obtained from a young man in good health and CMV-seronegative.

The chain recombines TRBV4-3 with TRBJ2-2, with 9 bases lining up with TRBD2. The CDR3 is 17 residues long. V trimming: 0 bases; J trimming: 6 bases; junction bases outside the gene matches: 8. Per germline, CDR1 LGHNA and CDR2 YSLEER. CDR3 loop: CASSQEFLAGPPGELFF. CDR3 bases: TGCGCCAGCAGCCAAGAGTTCCTAGCGGGACCCCCCGGGGAGCTGTTTTTT.

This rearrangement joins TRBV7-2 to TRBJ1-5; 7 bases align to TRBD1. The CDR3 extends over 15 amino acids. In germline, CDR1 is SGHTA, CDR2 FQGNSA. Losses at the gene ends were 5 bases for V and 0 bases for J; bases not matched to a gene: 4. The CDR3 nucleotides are TGTGCCAGCAGCCCGGGACAGCATAGCAATCAGCCCCAGCATTTT. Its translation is CASSPGQHSNQPQHF. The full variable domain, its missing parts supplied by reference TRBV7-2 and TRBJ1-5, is GAGVSQSPSNKVTEKGKDVELRCDPISGHTALYWYRQSLGQGLEFLIYFQGNSAPDKSGLPSDRFSAERTGGSVSTLTIQRTQQEDSAVYLCASSPGQHSNQPQHFGDGTRLSIL.

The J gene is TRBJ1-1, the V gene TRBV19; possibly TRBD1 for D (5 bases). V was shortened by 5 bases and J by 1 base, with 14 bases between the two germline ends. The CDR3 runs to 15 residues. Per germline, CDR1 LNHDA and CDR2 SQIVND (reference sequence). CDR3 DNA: TGTGCCAGTAGTCATTTCGGACAACCGAACACTGAAGCTTTCTTT. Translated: CASSHFGQPNTEAFF.

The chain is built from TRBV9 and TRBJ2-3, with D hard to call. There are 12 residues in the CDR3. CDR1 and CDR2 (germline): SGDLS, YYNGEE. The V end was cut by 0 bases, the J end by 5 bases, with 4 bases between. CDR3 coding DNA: TGTGCCAGCAGCGTAGCTTTAGATACGCAGTATTTT. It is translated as CASSVALDTQYF.

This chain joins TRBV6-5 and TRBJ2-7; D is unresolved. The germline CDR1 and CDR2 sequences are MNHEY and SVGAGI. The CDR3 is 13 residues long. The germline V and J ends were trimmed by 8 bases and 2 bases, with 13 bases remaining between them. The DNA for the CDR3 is TGTGCCAGCGCGGTAGCCGAGACCTACGAGCAGTACTTC. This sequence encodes CASAVAETYEQYF.

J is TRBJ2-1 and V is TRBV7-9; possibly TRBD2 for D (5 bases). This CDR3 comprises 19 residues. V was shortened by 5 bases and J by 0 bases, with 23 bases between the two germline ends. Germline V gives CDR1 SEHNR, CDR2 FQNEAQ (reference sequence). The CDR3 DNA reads TGTGCCAGCAGCGATAGAGATCTTCTGGGTAGCGACTCCTACAATGAGCAGTTCTTC. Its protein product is CASSDRDLLGSDSYNEQFF. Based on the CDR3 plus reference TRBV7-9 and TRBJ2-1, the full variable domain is DTGVSQNPRHKITKRGQNVTFRCDPISEHNRLYWYRQTLGQGPEFLTYFQNEAQLEKSRLLSDRFSAERPKGSFSTLEIQRTEQGDSAMYLCASSDRDLLGSDSYNEQFFGPGTRLTVL.

CDR3: CASSAGLAGSSSYNEQFF. CDR3 sequence (DNA): TGCGCCAGCAGCGCCGGACTAGCGGGGTCGAGCTCCTACAATGAGCAGTTCTTC. V usage is TRBV5-1 and J usage is TRBJ2-1, with 12 bases aligning to TRBD2. Germline-derived CDR1 and CDR2 are SGHRS and YFSETQ. This CDR3 comprises 18 residues. The V gene end was trimmed by 4 bases and the J gene end by 0 bases; junction bases not matched to a gene: 8.

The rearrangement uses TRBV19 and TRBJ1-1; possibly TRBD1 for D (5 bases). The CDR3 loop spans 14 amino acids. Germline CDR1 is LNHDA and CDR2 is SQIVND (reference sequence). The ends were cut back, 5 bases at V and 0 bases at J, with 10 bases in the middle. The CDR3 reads CASSLGHMNTEAFF. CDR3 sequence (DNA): TGTGCCAGTAGTCTTGGACACATGAACACTGAAGCTTTCTTT.